Sequencing of this TCR beta chain was carried out in a study of T cell repertoires in cytomegalovirus infection. The length of the CDR3 is 13 residues. Germline V gene data show CDR1 as ENHRY and CDR2 as SYGVKD. The V gene lost 3 bases and the J gene lost 0 bases, with 5 bases spanning the gap. This clonotype was recorded many times. One entry per CDR3 protein, called by TCRdb with MiXCR from the reads. The repertoire holds approximately 260,000 distinct CDR3 sequences, with about 17% as singletons. Sequences were obtained from CD8+ T cells from PBMCs. J is TRBJ1-1 and V is TRBV10-3; D is uncertain. The sequence derives from a human donor in good health (CMV status not recorded). Some clones in this sample may be carry-over from other donors' samples. The DNA of the CDR3 is TGTGCCATCAGTGATCCTCTGAACACTGAAGCTTTCTTT. Protein: CAISDPLNTEAFF.